Sequencing of this T cell receptor (beta chain) was carried out in a study of blood T cell repertoires in COVID-19. For the study at large: T cells, B-cell-depleted T cells, or PBMCs provided the cDNA or gDNA that served as material.

Study processing details: Amplification of reference gene primers provided the estimated nucleated cell counts. Clones were sequenced by immunoSEQ multiplex PCR, and TCRdb holds only the in-frame ones, with some missing. From that table come the V and J calls and clone size; the DNA was used to work out D and trimming. The sample carries 250,000 to 350,000 clones, approximately 86% recorded once. Trimming removed 0 bases at V and 4 bases at J, with 15 bases between. The germline gives CDR1 MNHEY, CDR2 SVGAGI. The CDR3 is made up of 16 amino acids. Sequenced input: peripheral blood. This TCR was sampled from a woman in her twenties or thirties who had recovered from COVID-19. The chain has TRBV6-5 and TRBJ1-2, with D possibly TRBD1 on 5 matching bases. The CDR3: CASSYSRKGLSYGYTF. Written as DNA, the CDR3 is TGTGCCAGCAGTTACTCCCGCAAGGGGCTGAGCTATGGCTACACCTTC.